This T cell receptor beta chain was sequenced for a study of CD8 T cells in Susac syndrome. With random hexamers, reverse transcription was performed on about 0.5 to 1 ug of RNA. By means of immunoSEQ multiplex PCR, TCR beta CDR3 spanning 54 Vbeta and 13 Jbeta underwent amplification. From the immunoSEQ multiplex PCR reads, TCRdb called clonotypes with MiXCR, one entry per CDR3 protein. Of approximately 100,000 distinct CDR3 sequences in the sample, around 92% were seen once. The control group consisted of healthy donors matched for age and sex. Negative isolation yielded CD8+ and CD4+ T cells; FACS enriched TEMRA cells. This CDR3 spans 12 amino acids. Deletions cut 4 bases from V and 2 bases from J, with 6 bases between. CDR1 SGHNT and CDR2 YYREEE come from the germline V gene (reference sequence).

The chain couples TRBV5-4 to TRBJ1-1, with D unclear. This TCR derives from a human donor in good health. The sample consisted of CD8+ T cells from PBMCs. The CDR3, as DNA: TGTGCCAGCAGCCATAGAAACACTGAAGCTTTCTTT. It specifies CASSHRNTEAFF.